These 27 T cell receptor beta chains originate from one sample sequenced in a study of T cell responses to AZD1222 COVID-19 vaccine. Generated by immunoSEQ multiplex PCR, the TCRdb table keeps only in-frame clones and is missing some. The data contain tens of thousands of clones, roughly 80% of them singletons. The specimen was peripheral blood, collected 28 days after the second dose of the MenACWY control vaccine. These receptors were collected from an adult who received the MenACWY meningococcal vaccine as a control.

This clone was picked up a small number of times. The chain couples TRBV28 to TRBJ1-4; no clear D gene. CDR3 length: 13 amino acids. Looked up from germline, CDR1 is MDHEN and CDR2 is SYDVKM. Trimming pared 2 bases from V and 9 bases from J, leaving 10 bases between. CDR3 bases: TGTGCCAGCAGTTTAAGGGCCCCCAAAAAACTGTTTTTT. Its translation is CASSLRAPKKLFF.

V and J are TRBV19 and TRBJ2-2; 10 bases line up with TRBD2. The CDR3 is 15 residues long. The germline V gene encodes CDR1 LNHDA and CDR2 SQIVND (reference sequence). Trimming removed 7 bases from V and 2 bases from J; junction bases left unmatched: 4. DNA of the CDR3: TGTGCCAGTAAAAGCGGGAGGGCCAACACCGGGGAGCTGTTTTTT. It encodes CASKSGRANTGELFF.

This chain joins TRBV15 and TRBJ2-1; TRBD1 matches 7 bases. After removal of 3 bases from V and 0 bases from J, the junction contained 14 bases not matched to a gene. Germline V gives CDR1 LNHNV, CDR2 YYDKDF (reference sequence). The CDR3 is made up of 19 amino acids. In nucleotides, the CDR3 is TGTGCCACCAGCAGGAGCCCCCTTACAGGGGAGAGCTCCTACAATGAGCAGTTCTTC. This translates into CATSRSPLTGESSYNEQFF. The full variable domain, with the rest looked up from reference TRBV15 and TRBJ2-1, is DAMVIQNPRYQVTQFGKPVTLSCSQTLNHNVMYWYQQKSSQAPKLLFHYYDKDFNNEADTPDNFQSRRPNTSFCFLDIRSPGLGDTAMYLCATSRSPLTGESSYNEQFFGPGTRLTVL.

J is TRBJ1-1 and V is TRBV2; 7 bases agree with TRBD1. The trim removed 7 bases at V and 5 bases at J, leaving 7 bases unmatched. The CDR3 is 13 residues long. Per the germline V gene, CDR1 is SNHLY and CDR2 is FYNNEI. CDR3 sequence: CASTSTGRTEAFF. The DNA of the CDR3 is TGTGCCAGCACATCGACAGGGAGAACTGAAGCTTTCTTT. Full variable domain (outside the CDR3, taken from reference TRBV2 and TRBJ1-1): EPEVTQTPSHQVTQMGQEVILRCVPISNHLYFYWYRQILGQKVEFLVSFYNNEISEKSEIFDDQFSVERPDGSNFTLKIRSTKLEDSAMYFCASTSTGRTEAFFGQGTRLTVV.

The chain is built from TRBV6-5 and TRBJ2-3; D gene ambiguous. The CDR3 is made up of 14 amino acids. CDR1 MNHEY and CDR2 SVGAGI come from the germline V gene. Trimming took 7 bases from V and 0 from J, leaving 11 bases between them. The CDR3 DNA is TGTGCCAGCACGCCGATATCCAGCACAGATACGCAGTATTTT. Its protein product is CASTPISSTDTQYF.

The chain carries TRBV28 and TRBJ1-6; 8 nucleotides align to TRBD1. With V trimmed by 7 bases and J by 9 bases, 5 bases remained unmatched. This CDR3 contains 13 residues. Germline CDR1 reads MDHEN; CDR2 reads SYDVKM. The CDR3 here is CASNQGAGSPLHF. The DNA of the CDR3 is TGTGCCAGCAACCAGGGGGCAGGTTCACCCCTCCACTTT.

This clone showed up many times. The chain has TRBV5-6 and TRBJ1-1, with 10 bases that match TRBD1. The V gene end was trimmed by 4 bases and the J gene end by 8 bases; junction bases not matched to a gene: 2. The CDR3 contains 12 residues. The germline V gene has CDR1 SGHDT and CDR2 YYEEEE. The CDR3 loop is CASSDRGLEAFF. The CDR3 DNA follows: TGTGCCAGCAGCGACAGGGGGCTGGAAGCTTTCTTT.

The J gene is TRBJ2-2, the V gene TRBV5-1; tentatively, D is TRBD2 (6 bases). Looked up from germline, CDR1 is SGHRS and CDR2 is YFSETQ. The CDR3 is made up of 15 amino acids. V lost 5 bases, J lost 5 bases, and 16 bases lay in between. The CDR3 loop reads CASSSGTGETGELFF. The CDR3 nucleotides are TGCGCCAGCAGTTCAGGGACGGGGGAAACCGGGGAGCTGTTTTTT.

The rearrangement links TRBV5-1 to TRBJ1-2, with 9 positions matching TRBD1. The CDR3 runs 14 residues. The V gene end was trimmed by 1 base and the J gene end by 5 bases; junction bases not matched to a gene: 3. Germline V lookup: CDR1 SGHRS, CDR2 YFSETQ. CDR3 DNA sequence: TGCGCCAGCAGCTTGTCGGGGACAGGGTATGGCTACACCTTC. Its translation is CASSLSGTGYGYTF.

This rearrangement joins TRBV2 to TRBJ1-6; D uncertain. Germline CDR1 and CDR2: SNHLY and FYNNEI. The CDR3 length is 14 residues. V was trimmed by 4 bases and J by 3 bases, leaving 7 bases between them. The CDR3 region has the DNA TGTGCCAGCAGTGTCCAGGTCTATAATTCACCCCTCCACTTT. Protein: CASSVQVYNSPLHF. The entire variable domain, with the rest obtained from reference TRBV2 and TRBJ1-6, is as follows: EPEVTQTPSHQVTQMGQEVILRCVPISNHLYFYWYRQILGQKVEFLVSFYNNEISEKSEIFDDQFSVERPDGSNFTLKIRSTKLEDSAMYFCASSVQVYNSPLHFGNGTRLTVT.

V gene TRBV11-2 combines with J gene TRBJ2-4; D unclear. In germline, CDR1 is SGHAT, CDR2 FQNNGV. V was shortened by 4 bases and J by 2 bases, with 9 bases between the two germline ends. There are 14 residues in the CDR3. CDR3 residues: CASSSRLTKNIQYF. The CDR3 DNA is TGTGCCAGCAGCTCTAGATTAACCAAAAACATTCAGTACTTC.

V is TRBV6-5 and J is TRBJ1-2, with TRBD1 matching over 11 bases. V trimming: 0 bases; J trimming: 13 bases; junction bases outside the gene matches: 7. From germline, CDR1 is MNHEY and CDR2 SVGAGI. CDR3 length: 14 amino acids. DNA of the CDR3: TGTGCCAGCAGTTACTCATGGACAGGGGGCGAAATCACCTTC. This sequence encodes CASSYSWTGGEITF.

The chain employs TRBV19 and TRBJ1-2; 9 nucleotides match TRBD1. This CDR3 is built from 17 residues. Unmatched junction bases numbered 13, after V lost 4 bases and J lost 4 bases. Germline-derived CDR1 and CDR2 are LNHDA and SQIVND (reference sequence). CDR3 bases: TGTGCCAGTAGTACGCCGGGACAGGGTCGAGGTAGCTATGGCTACACCTTC. This gives the protein CASSTPGQGRGSYGYTF.

This chain joins TRBV27 and TRBJ2-1; possibly TRBD2 for D (5 bases). The CDR3 consists of 13 residues. CDR1 MNHEY and CDR2 SMNVEV come from the germline V gene (reference sequence). Trimming removed 2 bases from V and 8 bases from J, with 10 bases in between. This CDR3 is CASSLLGSDEQFF. DNA for the CDR3: TGTGCCAGCAGTTTACTAGGGAGCGATGAGCAGTTCTTC.

The J gene is TRBJ2-3, the V gene TRBV5-1, with 9 bases that match TRBD1. Germline-derived CDR1 and CDR2 are SGHRS and YFSETQ. The CDR3 consists of 16 residues. Trimming at V came to 2 bases and at J to 2 bases, leaving 6 bases not matched to a gene. The CDR3 nucleotides are TGCGCCAGCAGCTTCTTTGGACAGGGGTACACAGATACGCAGTATTTT. Its protein product is CASSFFGQGYTDTQYF. Full variable domain (outside the CDR3, taken from reference TRBV5-1 and TRBJ2-3): KAGVTQTPRYLIKTRGQQVTLSCSPISGHRSVSWYQQTPGQGLQFLFEYFSETQRNKGNFPGRFSGRQFSNSRSEMNVSTLELGDSALYLCASSFFGQGYTDTQYFGPGTRLTVL.

The V and J genes are TRBV28 and TRBJ1-1, with TRBD1 identical over 8 bases. This CDR3 has 14 amino acids. The V and J ends lost 6 bases and 10 bases, in that order; junction bases with no gene match: 13. Germline V CDR1 and CDR2: MDHEN, SYDVKM. CDR3 in DNA: TGTGCCAGCAGCAATCCCACAGGGGGTTGGAGAGCTTTCTTT. It specifies CASSNPTGGWRAFF. Filled out from reference TRBV28 and TRBJ1-1, the complete variable domain reads DVKVTQSSRYLVKRTGEKVFLECVQDMDHENMFWYRQDPGLGLRLIYFSYDVKMKEKGDIPEGYSVSREKKERFSLILESASTNQTSMYLCASSNPTGGWRAFFGQGTRLTVV.

V usage is TRBV28 and J usage is TRBJ1-1; D gene unclear. The CDR3 length is 14 residues. Trimming cost V 5 bases and J 1 base, with 11 bases left between them. Germline values: CDR1 MDHEN, CDR2 SYDVKM. CDR3 protein: CASSLPDKNTEAFF. DNA for the CDR3: TGTGCCAGCAGTCTCCCCGATAAGAACACTGAAGCTTTCTTT.

The rearrangement uses TRBV28 and TRBJ1-4; perhaps TRBD1 as D (6 bases). Germline values: CDR1 MDHEN, CDR2 SYDVKM. Trimming shortened V by 7 bases and J by 2 bases, and 11 bases separated the two germline ends. The length of the CDR3 is 14 residues. CDR3 amino acids: CASTKGQTNEKLFF. The DNA for the CDR3 is TGTGCCAGCACCAAAGGACAGACTAATGAAAAACTGTTTTTT.

This clone has just a few counts. J is TRBJ1-6 and V is TRBV2; D gene unclear. This CDR3 is built from 14 residues. Germline loops: CDR1 SNHLY, CDR2 FYNNEI. Trimming cost V 2 bases and J 7 bases, with 9 bases left between them. CDR3 coding DNA: TGTGCCAGCAGTGAACGGGGTTACAATTCACCCCTCCACTTT. Translating it yields CASSERGYNSPLHF.

This rearrangement joins TRBV14 to TRBJ2-1, with D perhaps matching TRBD1 (7 bases). Germline V lookup: CDR1 SGHDN, CDR2 FVKESK. Trimming took off 4 bases at V and 10 bases at J, with 17 bases between the two ends. The CDR3 extends over 14 amino acids. Written as DNA, the CDR3 is TGTGCCAGCAGCCTCCCCCAGGGGGGCGGGGAGCAGTTCTTC. Translated: CASSLPQGGGEQFF.

This clone was detected a few times. The chain joins TRBV6-5 to TRBJ1-6; 7 bases line up with TRBD1. The junction had 6 bases not matched to a gene; V was cut back by 10 bases and J by 0 bases. The CDR3 totals 15 residues. In germline, CDR1 is MNHEY, CDR2 SVGAGI. The chain's CDR3 is CATQGSSSYNSPLHF. The CDR3 DNA sequence: TGTGCCACACAGGGGTCTAGCTCCTATAATTCACCCCTCCACTTT.

Comments on this clone: Within the sample, other DNA sequences also encode this same CDR3. The V call is TRBV5-1, the J call TRBJ1-1, with D maybe TRBD1 (6 bases). The CDR3 extends over 15 amino acids. V lost 0 bases and J lost 0, with 9 bases in between. Germline CDR1 and CDR2: SGHRS and YFSETQ. CDR3 residues: CASSLVGGLNTEAFF. In nucleotides, the CDR3 is TGCGCCAGCAGCTTGGTAGGGGGGCTGAACACTGAAGCTTTCTTT.

This chain connects TRBV6-5 to TRBJ1-2; D is undetermined. This CDR3 comprises 14 residues. The germline V gene has CDR1 MNHEY and CDR2 SVGAGI. The V end was cut by 7 bases, the J end by 3 bases, with 15 bases between. The CDR3 coding sequence is TGTGCCAGCACGTTGGGGTTAAGGGACTATGGCTACACCTTC. This translates into CASTLGLRDYGYTF.

The chain joins TRBV28 to TRBJ1-2; 7 bases are a match to TRBD1. The CDR3 sequence is 12 residues long. The trim removed 7 bases at V and 7 bases at J, leaving 6 bases unmatched. Germline CDR1 is MDHEN and CDR2 is SYDVKM. For the CDR3, the DNA is TGTGCCAGCACCACGACAGGGCTTGGCTACACCTTC. Protein: CASTTTGLGYTF.

The chain joins TRBV11-2 to TRBJ1-3; D ambiguous. The CDR3 runs to 15 residues. Germline lookup yields CDR1 SGHAT and CDR2 FQNNGV. The germline V and J ends were trimmed by 2 bases and 3 bases, with 11 bases remaining between them. The CDR3 here is CASSLNNRRGNTIYF. CDR3 in DNA: TGTGCCAGCAGCTTAAACAACCGGCGTGGAAACACCATATATTTT.

This sequence joins TRBV6-1 and TRBJ1-5; no reliable D call. V gave up 0 bases and J gave up 3 bases, with 12 bases separating them. The CDR3 runs 16 residues. In germline, CDR1 is MNHNS, CDR2 SASEGT. The CDR3 region has the DNA TGTGCCAGCAGTGAAGCCCGCGGAAGGGTCAATCAGCCCCAGCATTTT. This encodes CASSEARGRVNQPQHF.

To note about this clone: Compared with germline, one end of the junction differs, possibly owing to a read error. The chain links TRBV3-1 (or the pseudogene TRBV3-2) to TRBJ2-7; TRBD2 is a possible D gene (6 bases). Germline lookup yields CDR1 LGHDT and CDR2 YNNKEL (reference sequence). This CDR3 has 12 amino acids. In DNA form, the CDR3 reads TGTGCCAGCAGCCAAGGGGGAGGCCCCTGCAACTTC. Its translation is CASSQGGGPCNF.